This T cell receptor beta chain was found in a study of blood T cell repertoires in COVID-19. V shed 1 base and J shed 0 bases, with 7 bases lying between them. CDR3 length equals 15 residues. Germline CDR1 and CDR2: SGHTA and FQGNSA. In the authors' workflow: Amplification from reference gene primers served as the basis for estimated nucleated cell counts. TCRdb keeps only in-frame clones here, not all; method: immunoSEQ multiplex PCR. V and J calls and clone size are copied from that table; D and trimming were computed from the DNA. The repertoire holds about 520,000 clones, around 85% seen once, with 3.2% in the top ten.

The sequenced sample was peripheral blood. V and J are TRBV7-2 and TRBJ1-3; no definite D call. This receptor was obtained from a human donor in a cohort sampled during active COVID-19. The CDR3 DNA follows: TGTGCCAGCAGCTTAGTCGTGAGCTCTGGAAACACCATATATTTT. The encoded protein is CASSLVVSSGNTIYF.